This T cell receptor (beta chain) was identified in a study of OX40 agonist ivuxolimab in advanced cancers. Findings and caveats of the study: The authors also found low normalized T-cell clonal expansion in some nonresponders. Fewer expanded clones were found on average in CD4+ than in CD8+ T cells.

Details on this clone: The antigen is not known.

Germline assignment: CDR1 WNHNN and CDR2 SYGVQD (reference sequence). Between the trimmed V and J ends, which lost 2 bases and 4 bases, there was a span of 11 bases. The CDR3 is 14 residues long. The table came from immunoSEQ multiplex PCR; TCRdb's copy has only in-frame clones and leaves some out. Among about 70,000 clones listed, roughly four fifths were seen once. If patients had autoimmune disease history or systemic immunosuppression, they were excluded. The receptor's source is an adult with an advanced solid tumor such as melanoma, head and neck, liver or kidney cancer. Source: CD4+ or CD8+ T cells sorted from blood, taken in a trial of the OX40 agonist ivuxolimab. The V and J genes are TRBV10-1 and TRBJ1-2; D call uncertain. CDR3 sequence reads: CASSEGVGGYGYTF. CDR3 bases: TGCGCCAGCAGTGAGGGGGTGGGCGGCTATGGCTACACCTTC.